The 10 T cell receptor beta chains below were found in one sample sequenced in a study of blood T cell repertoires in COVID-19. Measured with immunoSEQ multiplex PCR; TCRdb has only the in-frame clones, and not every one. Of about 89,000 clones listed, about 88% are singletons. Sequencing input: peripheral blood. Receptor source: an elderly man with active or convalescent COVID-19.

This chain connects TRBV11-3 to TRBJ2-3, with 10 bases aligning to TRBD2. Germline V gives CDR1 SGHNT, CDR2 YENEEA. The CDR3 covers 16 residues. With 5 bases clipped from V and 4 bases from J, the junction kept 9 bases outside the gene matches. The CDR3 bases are TGTGCCAGCAGCCCCCGAGCGGGGGGGAAAGCAGATACGCAGTATTTT. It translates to CASSPRAGGKADTQYF.

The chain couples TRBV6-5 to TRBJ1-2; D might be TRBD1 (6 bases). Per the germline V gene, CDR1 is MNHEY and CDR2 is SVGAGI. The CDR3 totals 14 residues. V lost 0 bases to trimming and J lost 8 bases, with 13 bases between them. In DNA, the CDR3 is TGTGCCAGCAGTTACTCGGACAGTGAGAGCGGCTACACCTTC. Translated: CASSYSDSESGYTF.

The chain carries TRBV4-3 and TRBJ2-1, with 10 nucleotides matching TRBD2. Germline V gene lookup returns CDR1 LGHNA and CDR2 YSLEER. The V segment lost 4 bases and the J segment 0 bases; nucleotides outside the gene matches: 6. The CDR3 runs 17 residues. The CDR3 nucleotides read TGCGCCAGCAGCCCACGGACTAGCGGAAGCTCCTACAATGAGCAGTTCTTC. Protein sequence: CASSPRTSGSSYNEQFF.

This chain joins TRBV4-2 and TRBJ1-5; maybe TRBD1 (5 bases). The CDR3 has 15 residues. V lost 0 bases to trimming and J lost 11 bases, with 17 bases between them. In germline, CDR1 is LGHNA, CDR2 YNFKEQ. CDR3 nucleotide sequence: TGTGCCAGCAGCCAAGAATCGGGGGTCCGAGGCGCCCAGCATTTT. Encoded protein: CASSQESGVRGAQHF.

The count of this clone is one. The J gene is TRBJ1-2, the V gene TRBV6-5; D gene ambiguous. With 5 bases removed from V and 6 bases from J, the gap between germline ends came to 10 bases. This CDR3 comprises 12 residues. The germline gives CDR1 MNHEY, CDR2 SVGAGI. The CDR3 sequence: CASSHSVNGYTF. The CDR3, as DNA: TGTGCCAGCAGTCACAGTGTAAATGGCTACACCTTC.

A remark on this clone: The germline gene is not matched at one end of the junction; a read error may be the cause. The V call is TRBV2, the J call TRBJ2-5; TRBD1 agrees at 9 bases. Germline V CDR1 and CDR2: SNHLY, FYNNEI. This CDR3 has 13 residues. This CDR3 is CATSGQGRETQYF. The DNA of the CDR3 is TGTGCCACCAGTGGACAGGGGAGAGAGACCCAGTACTTC. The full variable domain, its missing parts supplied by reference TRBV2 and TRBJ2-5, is EPEVTQTPSHQVTQMGQEVILRCVPISNHLYFYWYRQILGQKVEFLVSFYNNEISEKSEIFDDQFSVERPDGSNFTLKIRSTKLEDSAMYFCATSGQGRETQYFGPGTRLLVL.

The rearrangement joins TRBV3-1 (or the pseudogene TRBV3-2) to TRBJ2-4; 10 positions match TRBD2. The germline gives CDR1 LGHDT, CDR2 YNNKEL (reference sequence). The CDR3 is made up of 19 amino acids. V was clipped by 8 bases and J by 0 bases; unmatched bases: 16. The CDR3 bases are TGTGCCAGCCCGCCCGAAGAGCGGGAGGGCTTAGGAGCCAAAAACATTCAGTACTTC. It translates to CASPPEEREGLGAKNIQYF.

The CDR3 nucleotides read TGTGCCACCAGCAGAGGGACAGACGTTGGCTACACCTTC. Translated: CATSRGTDVGYTF. The chain joins TRBV15 to TRBJ1-2, with D possibly TRBD1 on 6 matching bases. Germline V gene sequence: CDR1 LNHNV, CDR2 YYDKDF (reference sequence). The CDR3 is made up of 13 amino acids. Trimming removed 1 base from V and 7 bases from J, with 10 bases in between.

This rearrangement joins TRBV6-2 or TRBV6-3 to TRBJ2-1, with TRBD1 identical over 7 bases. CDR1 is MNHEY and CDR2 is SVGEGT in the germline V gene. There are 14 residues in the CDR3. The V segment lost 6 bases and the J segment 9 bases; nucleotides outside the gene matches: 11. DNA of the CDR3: TGTGCCAGCAGCCTCGGGACAGCGTTCGGTGAGCAGTTCTTC. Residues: CASSLGTAFGEQFF.

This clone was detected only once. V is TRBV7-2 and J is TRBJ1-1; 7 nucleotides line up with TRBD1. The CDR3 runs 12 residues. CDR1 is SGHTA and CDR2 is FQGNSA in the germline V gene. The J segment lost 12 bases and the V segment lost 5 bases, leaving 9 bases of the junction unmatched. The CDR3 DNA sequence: TGTGCCAGCAGCCTAACAGGGGTTAAATCTTTCTTT. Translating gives CASSLTGVKSFF.